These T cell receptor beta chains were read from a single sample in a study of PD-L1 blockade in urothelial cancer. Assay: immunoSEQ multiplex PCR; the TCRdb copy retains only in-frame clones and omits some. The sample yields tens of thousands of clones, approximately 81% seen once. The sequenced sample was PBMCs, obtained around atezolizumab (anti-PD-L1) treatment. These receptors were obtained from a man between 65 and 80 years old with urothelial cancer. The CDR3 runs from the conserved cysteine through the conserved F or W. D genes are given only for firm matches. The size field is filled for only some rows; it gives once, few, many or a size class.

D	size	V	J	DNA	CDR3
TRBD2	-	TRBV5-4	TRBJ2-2	TGTGCCAGCAGCTCACAATCTAGCGGGAGTCGGTACACCGGGGAGCTGTTTTTT	CASSSQSSGSRYTGELFF
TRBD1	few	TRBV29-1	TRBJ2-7	TGCAGCGTAGAAAATACAGGGGAAATGGGGTACGAGCAGTACTTC	CSVENTGEMGYEQYF
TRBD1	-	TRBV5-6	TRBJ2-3	TGTGCCAGCAGCTTGGGACAGGGGGCCGCAGATACGCAGTATTTT	CASSLGQGAADTQYF
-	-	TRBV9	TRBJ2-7	TGTGCCAGCAGCGTCGACGGGATTCCCTACGAGCAGTACTTC	CASSVDGIPYEQYF
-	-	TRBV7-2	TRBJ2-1	TGTGCCAGCAGCTTAGGCGATCTCGGTGGTGACTACAATGAGCAGTTCTTC	CASSLGDLGGDYNEQFF
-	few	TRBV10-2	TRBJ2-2	TGCGCCAGCAGTGAATTGGGGCCCCGGGAGCTGTTTTTT	CASSELGPRELFF
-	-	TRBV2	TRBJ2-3	TGTGCCAGCAGATACAGGGTAGGGAACACAGATACGCAGTATTTT	CASRYRVGNTDTQYF
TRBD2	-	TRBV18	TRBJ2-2	TGTGCCAGCTCACCCCAGCGGGAAACGACCGGGGAGCTGTTTTTT	CASSPQRETTGELFF
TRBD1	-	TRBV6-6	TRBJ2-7	TGTGCCAGCAGTCAGCGGACAGGGGGCGACGAGCAGTACTTC	CASSQRTGGDEQYF
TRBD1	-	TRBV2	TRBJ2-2	TGTGCCAGCAGACTGACAGGGCCCACCGGGGAGCTGTTTTTT	CASRLTGPTGELFF
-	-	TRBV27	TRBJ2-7	TGTGCCAGCAAGTTGGCTTGGCAGATGTCCTACGAGCAGTACTTC	CASKLAWQMSYEQYF
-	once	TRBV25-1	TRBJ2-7	TGTGCCAGCAGTCTGGACAGCACCTACGAGCAGTACTTC	CASSLDSTYEQYF
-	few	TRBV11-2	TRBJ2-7	TGTGCCAGCAGCTTAGAGTTGGGGAGCTCCTACGAGCAGTACTTC	CASSLELGSSYEQYF
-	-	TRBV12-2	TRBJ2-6	TGTGCAAGTCGCATTGTACCCTCCACACAAAGTCGGGCCAACGTCCTGACTTTC	CASRIVPSTQSRANVLTF
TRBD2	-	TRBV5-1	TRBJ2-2	TGCGCCAGCAGCCTTACTAGCGGGACCTACACCGGGGAGCTGTTTTTT	CASSLTSGTYTGELFF
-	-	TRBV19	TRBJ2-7	TGTGCCAGAGGGGGGGTTCCGGGACCCCCTTCGATCTACGAGCAGTACTTC	CARGGVPGPPSIYEQYF
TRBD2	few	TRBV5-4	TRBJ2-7	TGTGCCAGCAGCCCACTAGCGTCGAGCTCCTACGAGCAGTACTTC	CASSPLASSSYEQYF
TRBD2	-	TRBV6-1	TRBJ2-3	TGTGCCAGCAGTGAAGAAGGGACTAGCGGGAGCGTTCGAGATACGCAGTATTTT	CASSEEGTSGSVRDTQYF
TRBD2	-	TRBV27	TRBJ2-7	TGTGCCAGCAGTCCCCCCGTAGCGGGAGGGTATAACGAGCAGTACTTC	CASSPPVAGGYNEQYF
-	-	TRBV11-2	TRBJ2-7	TGTGCCAGCAGCTTGCTGCGGTACGAGCAGTACTTC	CASSLLRYEQYF
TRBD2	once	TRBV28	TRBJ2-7	TGTGCCAGCAGTCCCTCTAGCGGGAGGGCCTACGAGCAGTACTTC	CASSPSSGRAYEQYF
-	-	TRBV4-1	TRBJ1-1	TGCGCCAGCAGCCAAGAAGGGGGGGCAGGCTCTCGTCACACTGAAGCTTTCTTT	CASSQEGGAGSRHTEAFF